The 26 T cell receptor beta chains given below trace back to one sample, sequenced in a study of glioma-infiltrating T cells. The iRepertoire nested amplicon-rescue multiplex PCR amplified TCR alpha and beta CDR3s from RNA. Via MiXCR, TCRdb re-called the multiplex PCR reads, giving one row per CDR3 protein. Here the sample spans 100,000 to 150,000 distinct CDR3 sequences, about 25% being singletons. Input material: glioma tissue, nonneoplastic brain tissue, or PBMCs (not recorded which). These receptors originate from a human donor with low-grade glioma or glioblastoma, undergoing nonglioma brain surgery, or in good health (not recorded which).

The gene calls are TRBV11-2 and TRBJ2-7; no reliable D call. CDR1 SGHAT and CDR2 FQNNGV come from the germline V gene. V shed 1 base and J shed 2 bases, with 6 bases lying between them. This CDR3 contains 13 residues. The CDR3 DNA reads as TGTGCCAGCAGCTTAGGTAGAGCCTACGAGCAGTACGTC. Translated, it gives CASSLGRAYEQYV.

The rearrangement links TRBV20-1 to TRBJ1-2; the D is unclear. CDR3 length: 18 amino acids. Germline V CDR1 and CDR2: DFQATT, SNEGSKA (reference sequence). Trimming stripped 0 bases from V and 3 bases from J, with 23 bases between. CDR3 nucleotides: TGCAGTGCTAGAGATCCCCGTTTTATCCCAGGCGAAGACTATGGCTACACCTTC. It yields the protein CSARDPRFIPGEDYGYTF.

This CDR3 reads CASRVPQGSGGSSYNEQFF. In nucleotides, the CDR3 is TGTGCCAGCAGGGTCCCGCAAGGGAGCGGGGGAAGCTCCTACAATGAGCAGTTCTTC. The chain links TRBV2 to TRBJ2-1, with 8 bases fitting TRBD2. Trimming at V came to 6 bases and at J to 0 bases, leaving 16 bases not matched to a gene. Germline CDR1 and CDR2: SNHLY and FYNNEI. The CDR3 has 19 residues.

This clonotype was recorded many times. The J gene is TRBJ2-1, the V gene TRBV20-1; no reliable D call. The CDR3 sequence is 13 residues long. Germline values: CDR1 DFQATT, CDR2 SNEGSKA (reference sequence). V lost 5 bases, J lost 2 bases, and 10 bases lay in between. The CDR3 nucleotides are TGCAGTGCTCTAGGACCCACCTACAATGAGCAGTTCTTC. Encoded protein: CSALGPTYNEQFF.

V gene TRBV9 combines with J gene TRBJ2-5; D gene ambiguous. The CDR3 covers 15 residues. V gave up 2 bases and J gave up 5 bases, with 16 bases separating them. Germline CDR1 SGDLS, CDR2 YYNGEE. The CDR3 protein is CASSVSPDIFETQYF. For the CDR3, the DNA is TGTGCCAGCAGCGTGAGCCCTGACATTTTCGAGACCCAGTACTTC.

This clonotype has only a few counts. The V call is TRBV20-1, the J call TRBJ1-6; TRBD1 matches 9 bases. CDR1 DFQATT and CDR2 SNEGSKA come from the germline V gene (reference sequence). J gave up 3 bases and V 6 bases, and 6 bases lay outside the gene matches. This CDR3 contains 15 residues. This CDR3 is CSAPGQGIYNSPLHF. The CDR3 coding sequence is TGCAGTGCCCCGGGACAGGGCATCTATAATTCACCCCTCCACTTT.

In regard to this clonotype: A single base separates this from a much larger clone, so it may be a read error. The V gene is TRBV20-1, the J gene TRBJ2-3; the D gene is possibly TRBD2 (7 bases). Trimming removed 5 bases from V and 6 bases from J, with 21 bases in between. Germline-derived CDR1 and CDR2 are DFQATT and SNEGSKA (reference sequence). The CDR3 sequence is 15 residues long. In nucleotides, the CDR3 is TGCAGTGCTGCCGGGACTAACGAGGGGGGCGATACGCAGTATTTT. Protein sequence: CSAAGTNEGGDTQYF.

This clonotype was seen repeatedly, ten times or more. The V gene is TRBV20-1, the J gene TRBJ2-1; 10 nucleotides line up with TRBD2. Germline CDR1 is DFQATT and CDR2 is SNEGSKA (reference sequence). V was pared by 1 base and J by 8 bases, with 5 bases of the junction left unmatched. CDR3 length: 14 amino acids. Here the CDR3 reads CSARGGAGGDEQFF. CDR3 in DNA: TGCAGTGCTAGAGGCGGAGCGGGGGGGGATGAGCAGTTCTTC.

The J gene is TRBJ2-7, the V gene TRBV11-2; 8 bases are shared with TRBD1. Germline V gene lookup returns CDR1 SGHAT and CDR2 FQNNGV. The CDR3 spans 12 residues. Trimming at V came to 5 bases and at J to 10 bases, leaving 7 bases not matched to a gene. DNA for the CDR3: TGTGCCAGCAGCCAACGGACAGGGTACCAGTACGTC. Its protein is CASSQRTGYQYV.

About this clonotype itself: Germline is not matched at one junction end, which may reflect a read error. CDR3 amino acids: CSATLGGQDYSYTF. DNA of the CDR3: TGCAGTGCAACCCTGGGGGGGCAGGACTATAGCTACACCTTC. The rearrangement uses TRBV20-1 and TRBJ1-2; possible D gene TRBD1, 6 bases. CDR3 length: 14 amino acids. Germline-derived CDR1 and CDR2 are DFQATT and SNEGSKA (reference sequence).

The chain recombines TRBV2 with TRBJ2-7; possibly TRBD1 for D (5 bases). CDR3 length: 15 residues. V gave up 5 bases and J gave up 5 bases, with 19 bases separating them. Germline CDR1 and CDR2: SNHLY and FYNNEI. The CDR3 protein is CASSPGGALPDEQYV. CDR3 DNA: TGTGCCAGCAGTCCTGGTGGGGCCCTCCCGGACGAGCAGTACGTC.

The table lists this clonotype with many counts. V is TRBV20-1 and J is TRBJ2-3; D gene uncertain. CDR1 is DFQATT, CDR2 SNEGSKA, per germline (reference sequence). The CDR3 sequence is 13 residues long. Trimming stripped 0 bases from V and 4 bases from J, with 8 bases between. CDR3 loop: CSAREEPSDTQYF. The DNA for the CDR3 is TGCAGTGCTAGAGAGGAGCCCTCAGATACGCAGTATTTT.

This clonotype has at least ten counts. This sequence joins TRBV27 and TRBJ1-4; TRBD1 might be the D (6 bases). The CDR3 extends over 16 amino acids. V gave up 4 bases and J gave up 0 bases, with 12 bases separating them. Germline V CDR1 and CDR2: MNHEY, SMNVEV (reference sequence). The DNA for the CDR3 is TGTGCCAGCAGTTCTCGACAGGTCACAACTAATGAAAAACTGTTTTTT. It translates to CASSSRQVTTNEKLFF.

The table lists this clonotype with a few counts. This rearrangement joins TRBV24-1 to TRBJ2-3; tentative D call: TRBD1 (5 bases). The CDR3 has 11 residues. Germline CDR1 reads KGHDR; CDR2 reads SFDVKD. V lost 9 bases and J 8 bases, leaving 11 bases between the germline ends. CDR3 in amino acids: CATEIQGTQYF. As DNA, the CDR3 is TGTGCCACCGAAATTCAGGGTACGCAGTATTTT.

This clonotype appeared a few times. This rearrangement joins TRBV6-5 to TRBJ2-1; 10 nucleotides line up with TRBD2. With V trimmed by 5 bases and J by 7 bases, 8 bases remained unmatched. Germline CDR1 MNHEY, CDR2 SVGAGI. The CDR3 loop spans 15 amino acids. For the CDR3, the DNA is TGTGCCAGCAGTCCTAGTAGCGGGGGGAGTAATGAGCAGTTCTTC. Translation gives CASSPSSGGSNEQFF.

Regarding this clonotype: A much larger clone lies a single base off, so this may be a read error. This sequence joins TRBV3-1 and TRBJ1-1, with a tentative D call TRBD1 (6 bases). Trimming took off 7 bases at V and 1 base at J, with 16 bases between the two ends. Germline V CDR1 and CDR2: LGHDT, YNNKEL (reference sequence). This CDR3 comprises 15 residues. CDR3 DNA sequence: TGTGCCAGCATCGCGTTAGGGGGGGCGAACACTGAAGCTTTCTTT. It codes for CASIALGGANTEAFF. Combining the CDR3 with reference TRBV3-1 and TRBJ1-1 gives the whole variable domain DTAVSQTPKYLVTQMGNDKSIKCEQNLGHDTMYWYKQDSKKFLKIMFSYNNKELIINETVPNRFSPKSPDKAHLNLHINSLELGDSAVYFCASIALGGANTEAFFGQGTRLTVV.

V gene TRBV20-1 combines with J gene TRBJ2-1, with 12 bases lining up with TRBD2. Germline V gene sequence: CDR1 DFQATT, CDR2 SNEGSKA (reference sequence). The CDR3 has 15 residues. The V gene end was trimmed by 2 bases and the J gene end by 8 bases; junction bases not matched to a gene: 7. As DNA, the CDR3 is TGCAGTGCTAGACTCAGACTAGCGGGGGACTATGAGCAGTTCTTC. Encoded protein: CSARLRLAGDYEQFF.

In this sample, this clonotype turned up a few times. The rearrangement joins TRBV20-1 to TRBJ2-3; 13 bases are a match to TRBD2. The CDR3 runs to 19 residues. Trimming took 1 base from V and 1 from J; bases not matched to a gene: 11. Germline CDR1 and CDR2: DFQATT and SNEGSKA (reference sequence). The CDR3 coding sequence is TGCAGTGCTAGAGTTTGGGGACTAGCGGGGCCCGTCGGCACAGATACGCAGTATTTT. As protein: CSARVWGLAGPVGTDTQYF.

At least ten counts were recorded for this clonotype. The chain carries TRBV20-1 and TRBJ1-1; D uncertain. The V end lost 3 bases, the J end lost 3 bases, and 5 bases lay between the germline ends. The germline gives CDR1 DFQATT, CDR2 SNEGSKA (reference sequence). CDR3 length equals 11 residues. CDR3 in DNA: TGCAGTGCTAGCAGAGACACTGAAGCTTTCTTT. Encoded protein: CSASRDTEAFF.

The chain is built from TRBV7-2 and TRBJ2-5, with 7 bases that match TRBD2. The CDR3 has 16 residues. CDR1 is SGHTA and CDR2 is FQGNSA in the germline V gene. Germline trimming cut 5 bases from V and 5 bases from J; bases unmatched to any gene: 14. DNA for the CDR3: TGTGCCAGCAGCCTATTAGGGAACGGGGGGTTGGAGACCCAGTACTTC. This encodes CASSLLGNGGLETQYF.

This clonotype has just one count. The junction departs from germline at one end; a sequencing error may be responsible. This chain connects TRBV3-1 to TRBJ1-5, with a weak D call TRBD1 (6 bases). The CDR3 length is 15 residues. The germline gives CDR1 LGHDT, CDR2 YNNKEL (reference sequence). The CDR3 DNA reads TGTGCCAGCAGCCAAGCTTCGGGGGCTCAACAGCCCCGGCATTTT. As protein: CASSQASGAQQPRHF.

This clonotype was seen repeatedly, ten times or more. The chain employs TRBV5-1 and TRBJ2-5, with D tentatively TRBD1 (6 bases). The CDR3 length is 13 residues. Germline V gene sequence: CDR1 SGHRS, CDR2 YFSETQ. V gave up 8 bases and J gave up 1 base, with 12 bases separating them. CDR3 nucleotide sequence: TGCGCCAGTTCAGGGGCGGCCCAAGAGACCCAGTACTTC. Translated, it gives CASSGAAQETQYF. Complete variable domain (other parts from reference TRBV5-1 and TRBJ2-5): KAGVTQTPRYLIKTRGQQVTLSCSPISGHRSVSWYQQTPGQGLQFLFEYFSETQRNKGNFPGRFSGRQFSNSRSEMNVSTLELGDSALYLCASSGAAQETQYFGPGTRLLVL.

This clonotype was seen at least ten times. The CDR3 coding sequence is TGTGCCAGCAGTTACGAGGGACTACCGTACAATGAGCAGTTCTTC. Its protein product is CASSYEGLPYNEQFF. The chain recombines TRBV6-6 with TRBJ2-1, with 7 bases fitting TRBD2. The V and J ends lost 2 bases and 4 bases, in that order; junction bases with no gene match: 5. The CDR3 has 15 amino acids. Germline V gene data show CDR1 as MNHNY and CDR2 as SVGAGI (reference sequence).

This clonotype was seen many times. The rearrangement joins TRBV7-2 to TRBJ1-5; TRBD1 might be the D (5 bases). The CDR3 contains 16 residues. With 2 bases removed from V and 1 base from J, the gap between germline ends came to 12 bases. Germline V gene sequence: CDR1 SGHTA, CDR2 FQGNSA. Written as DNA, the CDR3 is TGTGCCAGCAGCTTACTTCCCCGGGGGAGCAATCAGCCCCAGCATTTT. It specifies CASSLLPRGSNQPQHF.

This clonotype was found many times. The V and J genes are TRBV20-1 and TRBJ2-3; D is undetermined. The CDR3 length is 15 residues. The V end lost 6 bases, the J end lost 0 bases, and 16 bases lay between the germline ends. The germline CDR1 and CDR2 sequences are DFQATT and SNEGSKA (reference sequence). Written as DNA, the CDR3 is TGCAGTGCCGATTGGAGACGCTCTAGCACAGATACGCAGTATTTT. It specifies CSADWRRSSTDTQYF.

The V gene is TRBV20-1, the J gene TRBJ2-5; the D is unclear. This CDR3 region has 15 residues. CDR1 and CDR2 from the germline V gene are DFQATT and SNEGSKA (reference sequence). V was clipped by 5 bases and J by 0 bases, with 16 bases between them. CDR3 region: CSAATGGVYQETQYF. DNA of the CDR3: TGCAGTGCTGCAACGGGTGGAGTTTACCAAGAGACCCAGTACTTC.